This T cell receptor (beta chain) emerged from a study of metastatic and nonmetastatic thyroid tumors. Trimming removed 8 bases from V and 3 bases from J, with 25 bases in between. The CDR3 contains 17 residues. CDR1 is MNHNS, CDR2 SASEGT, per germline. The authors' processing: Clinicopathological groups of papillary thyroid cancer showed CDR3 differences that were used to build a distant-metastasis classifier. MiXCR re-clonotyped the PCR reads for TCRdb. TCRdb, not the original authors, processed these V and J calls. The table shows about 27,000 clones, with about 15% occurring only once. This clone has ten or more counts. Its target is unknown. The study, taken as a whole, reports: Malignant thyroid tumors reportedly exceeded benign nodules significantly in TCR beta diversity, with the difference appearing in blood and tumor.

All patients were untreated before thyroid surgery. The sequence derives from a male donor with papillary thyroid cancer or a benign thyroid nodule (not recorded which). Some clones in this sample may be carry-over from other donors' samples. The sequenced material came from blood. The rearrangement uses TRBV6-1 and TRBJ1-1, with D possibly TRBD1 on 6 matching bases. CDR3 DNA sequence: TGTGCCAGCTCTGATTTTACCTCTCTAGACAGGCACACTGAAGCTTTCTTT. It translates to CASSDFTSLDRHTEAFF.